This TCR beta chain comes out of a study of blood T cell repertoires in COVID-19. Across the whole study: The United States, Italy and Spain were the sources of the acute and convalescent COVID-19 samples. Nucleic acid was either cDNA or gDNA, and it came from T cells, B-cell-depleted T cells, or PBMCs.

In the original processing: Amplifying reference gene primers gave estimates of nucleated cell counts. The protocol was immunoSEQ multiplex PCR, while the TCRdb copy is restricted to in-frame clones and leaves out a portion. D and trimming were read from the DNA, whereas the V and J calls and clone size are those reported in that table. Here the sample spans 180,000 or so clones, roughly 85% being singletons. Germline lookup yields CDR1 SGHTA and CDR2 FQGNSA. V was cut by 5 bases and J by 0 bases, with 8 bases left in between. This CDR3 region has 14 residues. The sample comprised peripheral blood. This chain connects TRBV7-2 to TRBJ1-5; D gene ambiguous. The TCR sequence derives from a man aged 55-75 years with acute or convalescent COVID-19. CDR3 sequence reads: CASSQIHSNQPQHF. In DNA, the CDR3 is TGTGCCAGCAGCCAAATCCATAGCAATCAGCCCCAGCATTTT.